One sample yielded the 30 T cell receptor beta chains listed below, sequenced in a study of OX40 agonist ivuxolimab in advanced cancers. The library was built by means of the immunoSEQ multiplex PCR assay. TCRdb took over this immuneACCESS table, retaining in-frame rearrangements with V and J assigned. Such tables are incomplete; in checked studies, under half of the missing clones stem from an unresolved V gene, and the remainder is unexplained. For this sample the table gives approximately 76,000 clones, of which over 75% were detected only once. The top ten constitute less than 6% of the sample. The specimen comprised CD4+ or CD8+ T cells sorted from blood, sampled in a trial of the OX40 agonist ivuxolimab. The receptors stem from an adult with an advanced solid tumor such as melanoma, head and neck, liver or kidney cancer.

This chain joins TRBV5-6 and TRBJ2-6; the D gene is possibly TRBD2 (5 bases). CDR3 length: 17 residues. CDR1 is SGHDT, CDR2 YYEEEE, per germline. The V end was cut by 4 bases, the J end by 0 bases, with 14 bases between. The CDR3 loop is CASSGLAPGSGANVLTF. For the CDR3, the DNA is TGTGCCAGCAGCGGACTTGCTCCGGGCTCTGGGGCCAACGTCCTGACTTTC.

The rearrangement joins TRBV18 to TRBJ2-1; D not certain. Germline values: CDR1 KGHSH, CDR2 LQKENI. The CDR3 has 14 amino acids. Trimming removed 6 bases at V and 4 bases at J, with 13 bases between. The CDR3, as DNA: TGTGCCAGCTCCCCCCAGAGCCTTTACAATGAGCAGTTCTTC. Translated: CASSPQSLYNEQFF.

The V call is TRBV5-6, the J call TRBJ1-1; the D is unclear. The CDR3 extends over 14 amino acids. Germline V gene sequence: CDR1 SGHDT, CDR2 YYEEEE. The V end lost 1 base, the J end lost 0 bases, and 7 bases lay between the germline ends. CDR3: CASSLPSMNTEAFF. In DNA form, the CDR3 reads TGTGCCAGCAGCTTGCCCAGCATGAACACTGAAGCTTTCTTT.

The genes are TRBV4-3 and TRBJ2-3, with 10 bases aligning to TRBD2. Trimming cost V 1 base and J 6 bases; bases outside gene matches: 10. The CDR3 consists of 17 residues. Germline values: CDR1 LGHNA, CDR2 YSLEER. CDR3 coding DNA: TGCGCCAGCAGCCAAGGTAGAAAGCGGGGGGGCCTGGATACGCAGTATTTT. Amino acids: CASSQGRKRGGLDTQYF.

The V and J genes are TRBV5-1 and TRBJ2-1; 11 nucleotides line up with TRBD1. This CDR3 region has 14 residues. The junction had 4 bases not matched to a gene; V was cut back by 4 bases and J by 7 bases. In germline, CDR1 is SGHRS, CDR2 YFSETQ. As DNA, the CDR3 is TGCGCCAGCAGCCGGGACAGGGGGGCGAATGAGCAGTTCTTC. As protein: CASSRDRGANEQFF.

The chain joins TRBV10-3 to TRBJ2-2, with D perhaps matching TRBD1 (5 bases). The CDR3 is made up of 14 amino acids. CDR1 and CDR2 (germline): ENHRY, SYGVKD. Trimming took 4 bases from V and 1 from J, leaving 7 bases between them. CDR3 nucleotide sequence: TGTGCCATCAGTGGACAGTTGAACACCGGGGAGCTGTTTTTT. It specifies CAISGQLNTGELFF.

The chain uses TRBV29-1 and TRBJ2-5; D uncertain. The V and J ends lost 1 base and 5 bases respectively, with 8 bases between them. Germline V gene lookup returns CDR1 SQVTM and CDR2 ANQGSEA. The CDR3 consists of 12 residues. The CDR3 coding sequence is TGCAGCGTTGAAGGACGTGGGGAGACCCAGTACTTC. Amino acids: CSVEGRGETQYF. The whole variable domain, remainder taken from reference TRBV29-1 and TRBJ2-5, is SAVISQKPSRDICQRGTSLTIQCQVDSQVTMMFWYRQQPGQSLTLIATANQGSEATYESGFVIDKFPISRPNLTFSTLTVSNMSPEDSSIYLCSVEGRGETQYFGPGTRLLVL.

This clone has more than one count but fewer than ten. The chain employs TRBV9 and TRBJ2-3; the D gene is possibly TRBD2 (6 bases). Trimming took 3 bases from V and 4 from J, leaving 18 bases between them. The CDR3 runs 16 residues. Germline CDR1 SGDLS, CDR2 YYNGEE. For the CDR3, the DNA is TGTGCCAGCAGCGAGGACCCGGGGGTAAGCGCAGATACGCAGTATTTT. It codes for CASSEDPGVSADTQYF.

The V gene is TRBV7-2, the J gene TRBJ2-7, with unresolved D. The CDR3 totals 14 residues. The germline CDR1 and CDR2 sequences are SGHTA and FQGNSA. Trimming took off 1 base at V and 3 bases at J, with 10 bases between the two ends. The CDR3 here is CASSLGPQGYEQYF. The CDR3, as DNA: TGTGCCAGCAGCTTAGGGCCCCAAGGCTACGAGCAGTACTTC.

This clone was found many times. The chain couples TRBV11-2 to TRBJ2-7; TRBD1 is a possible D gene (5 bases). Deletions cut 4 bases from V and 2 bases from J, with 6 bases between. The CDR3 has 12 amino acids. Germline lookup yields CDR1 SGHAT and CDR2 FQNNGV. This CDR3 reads CASSWGTYEQYF. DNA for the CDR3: TGTGCCAGCAGCTGGGGCACCTACGAGCAGTACTTC.

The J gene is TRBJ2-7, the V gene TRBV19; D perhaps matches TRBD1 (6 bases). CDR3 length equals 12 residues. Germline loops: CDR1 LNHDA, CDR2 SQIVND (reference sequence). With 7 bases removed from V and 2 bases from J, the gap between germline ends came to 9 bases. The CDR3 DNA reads TGTGCCAGTAAGTCAGGGGCCTACGAGCAGTACTTC. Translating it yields CASKSGAYEQYF.

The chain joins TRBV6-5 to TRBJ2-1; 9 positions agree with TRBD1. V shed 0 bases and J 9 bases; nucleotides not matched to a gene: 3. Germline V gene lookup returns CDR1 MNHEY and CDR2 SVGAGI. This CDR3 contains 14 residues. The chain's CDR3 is CASSYSGQGGEQFF. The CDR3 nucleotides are TGTGCCAGCAGTTACTCGGGACAGGGAGGTGAGCAGTTCTTC.

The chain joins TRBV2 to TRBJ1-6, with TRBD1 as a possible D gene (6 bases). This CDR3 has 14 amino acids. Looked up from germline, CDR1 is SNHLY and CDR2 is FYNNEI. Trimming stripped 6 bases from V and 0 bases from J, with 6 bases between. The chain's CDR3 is CASRQGSYNSPLHF. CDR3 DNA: TGTGCCAGCAGACAGGGCTCCTATAATTCACCCCTCCACTTT.

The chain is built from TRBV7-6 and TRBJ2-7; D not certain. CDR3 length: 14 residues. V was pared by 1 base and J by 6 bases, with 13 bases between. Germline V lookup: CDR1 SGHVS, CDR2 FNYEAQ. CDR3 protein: CASSLVRQYGEQYF. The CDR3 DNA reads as TGTGCCAGCAGCTTAGTTAGGCAATACGGCGAGCAGTACTTC.

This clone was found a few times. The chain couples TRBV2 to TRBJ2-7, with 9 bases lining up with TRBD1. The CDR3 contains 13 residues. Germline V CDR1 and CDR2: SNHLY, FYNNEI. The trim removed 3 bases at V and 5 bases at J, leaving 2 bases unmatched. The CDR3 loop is CASSDTGGHEQYF. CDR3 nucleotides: TGTGCCAGCAGTGATACAGGGGGCCACGAGCAGTACTTC. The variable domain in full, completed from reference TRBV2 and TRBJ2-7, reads EPEVTQTPSHQVTQMGQEVILRCVPISNHLYFYWYRQILGQKVEFLVSFYNNEISEKSEIFDDQFSVERPDGSNFTLKIRSTKLEDSAMYFCASSDTGGHEQYFGPGTRLTVT.

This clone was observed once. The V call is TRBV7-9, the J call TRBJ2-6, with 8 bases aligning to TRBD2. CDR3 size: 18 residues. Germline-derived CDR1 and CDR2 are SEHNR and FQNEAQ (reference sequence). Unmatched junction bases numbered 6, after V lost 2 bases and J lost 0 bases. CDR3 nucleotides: TGTGCCAGCAGCTTAATCCTAGCGGGTGCCTCTGGGGCCAACGTCCTGACTTTC. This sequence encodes CASSLILAGASGANVLTF.

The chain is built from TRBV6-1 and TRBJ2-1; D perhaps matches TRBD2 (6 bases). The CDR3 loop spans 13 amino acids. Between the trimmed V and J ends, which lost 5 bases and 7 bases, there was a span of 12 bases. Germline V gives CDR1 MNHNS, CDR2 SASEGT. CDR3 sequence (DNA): TGTGCCAGCAGTTCCGGGAGAATGAATGAGCAGTTCTTC. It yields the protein CASSSGRMNEQFF.

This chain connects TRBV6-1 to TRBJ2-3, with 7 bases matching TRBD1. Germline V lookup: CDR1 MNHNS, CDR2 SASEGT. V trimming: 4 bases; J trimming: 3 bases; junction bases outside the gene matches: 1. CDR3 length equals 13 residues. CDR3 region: CASSADRTDTQYF. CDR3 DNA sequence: TGTGCCAGCAGTGCGGACAGGACAGATACGCAGTATTTT.

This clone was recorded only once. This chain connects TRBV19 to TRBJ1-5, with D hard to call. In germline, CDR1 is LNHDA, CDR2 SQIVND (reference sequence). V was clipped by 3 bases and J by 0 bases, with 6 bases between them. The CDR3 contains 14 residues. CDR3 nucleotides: TGTGCCAGTAGTATCCCATATAGCAATCAGCCCCAGCATTTT. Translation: CASSIPYSNQPQHF. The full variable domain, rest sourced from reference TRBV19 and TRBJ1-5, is DGGITQSPKYLFRKEGQNVTLSCEQNLNHDAMYWYRQDPGQGLRLIYYSQIVNDFQKGDIAEGYSVSREKKESFPLTVTSAQKNPTAFYLCASSIPYSNQPQHFGDGTRLSIL.

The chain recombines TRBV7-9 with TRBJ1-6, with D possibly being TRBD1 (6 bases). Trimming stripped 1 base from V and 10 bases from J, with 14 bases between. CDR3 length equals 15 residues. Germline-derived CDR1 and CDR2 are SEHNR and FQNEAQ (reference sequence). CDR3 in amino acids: CASSLDREHGSPLHF. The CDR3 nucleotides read TGTGCCAGCAGCTTAGACAGGGAGCACGGCTCACCCCTCCACTTT.

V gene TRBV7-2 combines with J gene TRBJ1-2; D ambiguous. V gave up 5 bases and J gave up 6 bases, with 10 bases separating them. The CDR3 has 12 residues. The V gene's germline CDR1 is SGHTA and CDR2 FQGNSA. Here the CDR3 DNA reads TGTGCCAGCAGCATCTCCGGGGATGGCTACACCTTC. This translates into CASSISGDGYTF.

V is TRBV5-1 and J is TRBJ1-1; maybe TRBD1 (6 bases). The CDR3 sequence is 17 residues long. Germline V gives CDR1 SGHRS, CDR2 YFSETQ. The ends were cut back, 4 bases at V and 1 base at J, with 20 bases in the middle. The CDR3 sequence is CASSAPPQGSTNTEAFF. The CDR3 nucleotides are TGCGCCAGCAGCGCCCCCCCCCAGGGGTCCACGAACACTGAAGCTTTCTTT.

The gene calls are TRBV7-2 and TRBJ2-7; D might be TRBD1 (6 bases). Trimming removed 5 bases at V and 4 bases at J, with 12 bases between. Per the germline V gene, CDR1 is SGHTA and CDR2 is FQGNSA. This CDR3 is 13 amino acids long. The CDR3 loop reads CASSIDRLYEQYF. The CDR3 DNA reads TGTGCCAGCAGCATCGACAGGTTATACGAGCAGTACTTC.

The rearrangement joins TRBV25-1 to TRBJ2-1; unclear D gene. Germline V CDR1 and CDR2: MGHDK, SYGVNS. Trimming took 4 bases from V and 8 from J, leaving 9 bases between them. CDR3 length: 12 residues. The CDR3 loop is CASSVPGYEQFF. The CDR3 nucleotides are TGTGCCAGCAGTGTACCAGGATATGAGCAGTTCTTC.

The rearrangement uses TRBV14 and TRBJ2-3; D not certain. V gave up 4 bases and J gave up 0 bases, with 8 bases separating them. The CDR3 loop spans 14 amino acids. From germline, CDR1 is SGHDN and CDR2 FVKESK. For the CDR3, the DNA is TGTGCCAGCAGCCCAATGTTTAGCACAGATACGCAGTATTTT. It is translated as CASSPMFSTDTQYF.

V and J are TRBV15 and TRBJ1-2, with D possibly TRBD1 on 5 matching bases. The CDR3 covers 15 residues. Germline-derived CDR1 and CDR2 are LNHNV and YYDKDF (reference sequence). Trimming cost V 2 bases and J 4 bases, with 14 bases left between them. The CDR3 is CATSRPTGSRYGYTF. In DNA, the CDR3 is TGTGCCACCAGCAGACCAACAGGATCCCGCTATGGCTACACCTTC.

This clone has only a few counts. Here the CDR3 reads CASSRTGAYGYTF. CDR3 nucleotides: TGCGCCAGCAGTAGGACAGGGGCATATGGCTACACCTTC. The chain joins TRBV10-2 to TRBJ1-2, with 9 bases fitting TRBD1. V trimming: 5 bases; J trimming: 5 bases; junction bases outside the gene matches: 3. The CDR3 totals 13 residues. Germline CDR1 is WSHSY and CDR2 is SAAADI.

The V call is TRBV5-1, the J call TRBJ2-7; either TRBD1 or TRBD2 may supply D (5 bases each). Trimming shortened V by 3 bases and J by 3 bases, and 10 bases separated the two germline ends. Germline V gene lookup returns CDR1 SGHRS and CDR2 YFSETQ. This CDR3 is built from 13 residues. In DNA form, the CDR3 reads TGCGCCAGCAGCTGGGACGGCTACTACGAGCAGTACTTC. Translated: CASSWDGYYEQYF.

The CDR3 spells CASSQARTASPDTQYF. The CDR3 region has the DNA TGCGCCAGCAGCCAAGCACGGACGGCGTCCCCAGATACGCAGTATTTT. The V gene is TRBV4-3, the J gene TRBJ2-3; the D is unclear. Germline CDR1 and CDR2: LGHNA and YSLEER. V was cut by 1 base and J by 4 bases, with 15 bases left in between. The CDR3 loop spans 16 amino acids.

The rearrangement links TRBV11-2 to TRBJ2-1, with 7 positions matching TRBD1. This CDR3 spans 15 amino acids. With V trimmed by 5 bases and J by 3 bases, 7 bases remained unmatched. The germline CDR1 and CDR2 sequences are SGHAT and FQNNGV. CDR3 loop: CASSHPGQHYNEQFF. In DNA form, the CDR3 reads TGTGCCAGCAGCCACCCGGGACAGCACTACAATGAGCAGTTCTTC.